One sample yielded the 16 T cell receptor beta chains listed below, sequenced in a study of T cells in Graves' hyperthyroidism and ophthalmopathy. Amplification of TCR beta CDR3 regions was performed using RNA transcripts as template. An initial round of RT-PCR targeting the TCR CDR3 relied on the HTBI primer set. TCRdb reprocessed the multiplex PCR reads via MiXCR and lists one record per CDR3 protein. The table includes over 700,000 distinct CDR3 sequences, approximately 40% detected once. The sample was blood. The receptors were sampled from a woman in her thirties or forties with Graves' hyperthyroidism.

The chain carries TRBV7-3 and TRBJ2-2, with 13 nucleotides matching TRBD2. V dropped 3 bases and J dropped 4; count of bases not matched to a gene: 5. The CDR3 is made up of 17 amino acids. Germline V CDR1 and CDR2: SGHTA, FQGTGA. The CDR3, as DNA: TGTGCCAGCAGCTTCGGGACTAGCGGGACGGTCACCGGGGAGCTGTTTTTT. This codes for CASSFGTSGTVTGELFF.

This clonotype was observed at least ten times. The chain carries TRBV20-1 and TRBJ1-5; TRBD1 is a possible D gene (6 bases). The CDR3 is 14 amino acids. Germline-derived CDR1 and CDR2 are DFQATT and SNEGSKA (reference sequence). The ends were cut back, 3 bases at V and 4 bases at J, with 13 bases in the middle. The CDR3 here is CSARSRTVNQPQHF. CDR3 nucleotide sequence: TGCAGTGCTAGGAGTCGGACAGTAAATCAGCCCCAGCATTTT.

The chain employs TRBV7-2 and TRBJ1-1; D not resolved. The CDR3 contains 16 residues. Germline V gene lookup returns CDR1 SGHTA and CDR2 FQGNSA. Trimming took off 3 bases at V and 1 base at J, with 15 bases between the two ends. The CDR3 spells CASSFISVAGNTEAFF. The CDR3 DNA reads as TGTGCCAGCAGCTTTATCAGTGTAGCGGGGAACACTGAAGCTTTCTTT.

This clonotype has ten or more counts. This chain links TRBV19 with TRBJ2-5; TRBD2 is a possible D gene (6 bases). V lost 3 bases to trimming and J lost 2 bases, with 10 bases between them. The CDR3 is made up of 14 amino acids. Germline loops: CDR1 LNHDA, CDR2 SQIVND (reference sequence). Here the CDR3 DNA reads TGTGCCAGTAGTATCGGAGGGCGTCAAGAGACCCAGTACTTC. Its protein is CASSIGGRQETQYF.

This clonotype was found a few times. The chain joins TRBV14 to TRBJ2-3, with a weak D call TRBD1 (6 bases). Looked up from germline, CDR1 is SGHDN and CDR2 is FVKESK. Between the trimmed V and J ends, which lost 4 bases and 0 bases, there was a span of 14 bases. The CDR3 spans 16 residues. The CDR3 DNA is TGTGCCAGCAGCCGACAATGGGGGCCTAGCACAGATACGCAGTATTTT. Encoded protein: CASSRQWGPSTDTQYF.

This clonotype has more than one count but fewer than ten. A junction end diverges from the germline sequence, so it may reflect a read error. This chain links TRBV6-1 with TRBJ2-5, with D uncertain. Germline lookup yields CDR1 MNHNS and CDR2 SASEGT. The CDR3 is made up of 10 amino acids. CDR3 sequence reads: CASSPDRRGF. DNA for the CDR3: TGTGCCAGCAGCCCCGATCGTCGTGGGTTC.

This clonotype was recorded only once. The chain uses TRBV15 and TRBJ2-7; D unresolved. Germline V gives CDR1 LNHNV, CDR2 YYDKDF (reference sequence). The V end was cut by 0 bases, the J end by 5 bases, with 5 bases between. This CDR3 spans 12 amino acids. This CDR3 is CATSRDGHEQYF. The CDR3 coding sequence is TGTGCCACCAGCAGAGATGGACACGAGCAGTACTTC.

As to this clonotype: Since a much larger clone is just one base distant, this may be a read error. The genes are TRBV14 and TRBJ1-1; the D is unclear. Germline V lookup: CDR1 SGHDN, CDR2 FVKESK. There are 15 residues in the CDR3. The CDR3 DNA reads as TGTGTCAGCAGCCAGAATGGACGGCTGAACACTGAAGCTTTCTTT. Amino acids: CVSSQNGRLNTEAFF.

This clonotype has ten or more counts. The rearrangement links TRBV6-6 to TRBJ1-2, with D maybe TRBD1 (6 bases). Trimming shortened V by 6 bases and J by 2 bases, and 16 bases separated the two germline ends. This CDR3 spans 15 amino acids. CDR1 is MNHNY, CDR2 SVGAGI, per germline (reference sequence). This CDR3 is CASSLNPDRNYGYTF. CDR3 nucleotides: TGTGCCAGCAGCCTGAACCCAGACAGGAACTATGGCTACACCTTC.

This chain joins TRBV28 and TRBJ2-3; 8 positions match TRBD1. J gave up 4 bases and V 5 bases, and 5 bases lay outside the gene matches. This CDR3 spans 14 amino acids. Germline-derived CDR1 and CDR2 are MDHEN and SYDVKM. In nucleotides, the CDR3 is TGTGCCAGCAGTACATACAGGGGGGCAGATACGCAGTATTTT. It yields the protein CASSTYRGADTQYF.

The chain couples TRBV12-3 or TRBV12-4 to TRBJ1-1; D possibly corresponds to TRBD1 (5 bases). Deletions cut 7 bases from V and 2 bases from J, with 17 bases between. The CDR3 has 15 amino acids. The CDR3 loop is CASTGGGTANTEAFF. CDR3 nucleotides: TGTGCCAGCACGGGGGGAGGCACGGCAAACACTGAAGCTTTCTTT.

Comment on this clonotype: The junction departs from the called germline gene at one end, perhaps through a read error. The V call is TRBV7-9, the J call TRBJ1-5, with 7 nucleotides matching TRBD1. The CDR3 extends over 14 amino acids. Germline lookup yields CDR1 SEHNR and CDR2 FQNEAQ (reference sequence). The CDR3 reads CASNLTGGNQPQHF. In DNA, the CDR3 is TGTGCCAGCAACTTAACAGGGGGCAATCAGCCCCAGCATTTT.

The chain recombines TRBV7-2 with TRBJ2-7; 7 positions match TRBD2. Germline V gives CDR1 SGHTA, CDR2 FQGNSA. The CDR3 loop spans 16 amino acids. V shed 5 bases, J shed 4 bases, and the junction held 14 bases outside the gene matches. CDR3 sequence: CASSMTSSAQGYEQYF. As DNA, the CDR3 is TGTGCCAGCAGCATGACTAGCAGTGCCCAGGGTTACGAGCAGTACTTC.

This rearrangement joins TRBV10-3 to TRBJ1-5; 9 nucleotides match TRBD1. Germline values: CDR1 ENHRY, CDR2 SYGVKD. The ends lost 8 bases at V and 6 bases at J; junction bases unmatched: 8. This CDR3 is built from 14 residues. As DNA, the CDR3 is TGTGCCATCGGAGTGGGACAGGGTGGTCAGCCCCAGCATTTT. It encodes CAIGVGQGGQPQHF.

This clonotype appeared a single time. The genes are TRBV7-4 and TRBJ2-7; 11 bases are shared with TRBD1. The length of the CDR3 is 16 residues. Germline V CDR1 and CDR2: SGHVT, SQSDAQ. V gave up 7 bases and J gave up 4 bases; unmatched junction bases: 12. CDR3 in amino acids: CASTPGGTGGRYEQYF. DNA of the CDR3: TGTGCCAGCACCCCCGGGGGGACAGGGGGAAGATACGAGCAGTACTTC.

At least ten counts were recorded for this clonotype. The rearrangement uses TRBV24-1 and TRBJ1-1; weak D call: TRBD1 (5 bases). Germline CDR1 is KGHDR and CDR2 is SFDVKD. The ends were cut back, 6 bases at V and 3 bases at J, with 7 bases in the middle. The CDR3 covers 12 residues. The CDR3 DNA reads TGTGCCACCAGTCGGGGGGACACTGAAGCTTTCTTT. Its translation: CATSRGDTEAFF.